This T cell receptor beta chain stems from a study of post-analysis software for immune sequencing data. At least ten counts were recorded for this clonotype. What it binds is not known. Study results and limitations: F measure clustering grouped samples strongly by preparation batch. A few TRBV segments were significantly more frequent in patients than in controls. TRBV5-6, TRBV5-1 and TRBV20-1 were among these segments. Controls showed significantly higher normalized Chao1 diversity than did multiple sclerosis patients.

V lost 4 bases and J 5 bases, leaving 23 bases between the germline ends. The CDR3 is 17 residues long. The germline V gene has CDR1 SGHDN and CDR2 FVKESK. Unique molecular identifiers were present in the TCR beta cDNA libraries. Researchers reported roughly 0.5 million cDNA molecules coming from approximately 0.91 to 9.4 million T cells. Each CDR3 protein is one row after TCRdb ran MiXCR on the PCR reads. Among a few hundred thousand distinct CDR3 sequences, just over 35% were seen once, and the ten largest hold more than 4%. Sequencing was carried out using blood. The chain links TRBV14 to TRBJ2-5; a possible D gene is TRBD1 (6 bases). The TCR was taken from a girl aged 10 to 17 with multiple sclerosis. As DNA, the CDR3 is TGTGCCAGCAGCCGGATGAGGACAGCCGCCTTAACGGAGACCCAGTACTTC. It specifies CASSRMRTAALTETQYF.